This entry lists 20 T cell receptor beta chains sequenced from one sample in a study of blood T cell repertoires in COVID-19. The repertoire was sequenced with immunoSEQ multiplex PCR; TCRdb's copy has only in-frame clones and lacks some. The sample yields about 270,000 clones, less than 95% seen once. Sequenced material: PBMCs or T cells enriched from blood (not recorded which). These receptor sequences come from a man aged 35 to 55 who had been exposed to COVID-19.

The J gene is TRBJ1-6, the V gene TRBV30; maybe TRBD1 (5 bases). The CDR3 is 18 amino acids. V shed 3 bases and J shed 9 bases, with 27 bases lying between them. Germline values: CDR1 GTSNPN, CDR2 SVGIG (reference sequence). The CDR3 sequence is CAWSGYFRAANKSSPLHF. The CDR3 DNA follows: TGTGCCTGGAGCGGATACTTCAGGGCAGCTAATAAAAGTTCACCCCTCCACTTT.

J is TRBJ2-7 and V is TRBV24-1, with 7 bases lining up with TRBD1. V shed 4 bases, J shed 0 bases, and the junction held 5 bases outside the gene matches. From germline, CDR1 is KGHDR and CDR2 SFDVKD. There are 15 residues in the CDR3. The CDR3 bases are TGTGCCACCAGTGAAGGACAGGTTACCTCCTACGAGCAGTACTTC. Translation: CATSEGQVTSYEQYF.

CDR3 residues: CASSFSGAGPYGYTF. The DNA for the CDR3 is TGTGCCAGCAGCTTTTCCGGAGCGGGCCCCTATGGCTACACCTTC. The rearrangement uses TRBV5-6 and TRBJ1-2; D unclear. This CDR3 is built from 15 residues. V lost 2 bases and J lost 4, with 15 bases in between. Germline CDR1 and CDR2: SGHDT and YYEEEE. The full variable domain, completed using reference TRBV5-6 and TRBJ1-2, is DAGVTQSPTHLIKTRGQQVTLRCSPKSGHDTVSWYQQALGQGPQFIFQYYEEEERQRGNFPDRFSGHQFPNYSSELNVNALLLGDSALYLCASSFSGAGPYGYTFGSGTRLTVV.

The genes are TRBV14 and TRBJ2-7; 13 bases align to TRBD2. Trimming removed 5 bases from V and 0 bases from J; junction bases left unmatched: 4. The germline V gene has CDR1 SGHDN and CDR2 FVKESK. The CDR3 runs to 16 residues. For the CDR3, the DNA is TGTGCCAGCAGCTCATGGACTAGCGGGAGCTCCTACGAGCAGTACTTC. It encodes CASSSWTSGSSYEQYF.

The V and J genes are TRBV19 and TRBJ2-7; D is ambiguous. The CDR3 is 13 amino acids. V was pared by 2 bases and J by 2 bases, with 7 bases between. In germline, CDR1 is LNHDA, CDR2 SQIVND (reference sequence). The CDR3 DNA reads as TGTGCCAGTAGTATACCAAGCCCCTACGAGCAGTACTTC. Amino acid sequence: CASSIPSPYEQYF.

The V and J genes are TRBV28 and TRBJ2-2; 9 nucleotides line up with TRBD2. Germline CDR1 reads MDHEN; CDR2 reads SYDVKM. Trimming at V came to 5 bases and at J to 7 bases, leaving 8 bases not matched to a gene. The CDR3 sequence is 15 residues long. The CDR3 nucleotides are TGTGCCAGCAGTCCGGGGACTAGCTGGGACGGGGAGCTGTTTTTT. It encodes CASSPGTSWDGELFF.

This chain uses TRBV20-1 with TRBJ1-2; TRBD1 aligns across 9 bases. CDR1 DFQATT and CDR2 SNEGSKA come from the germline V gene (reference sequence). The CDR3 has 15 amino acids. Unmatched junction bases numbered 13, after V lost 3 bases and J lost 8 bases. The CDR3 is CSASRPGQGGSGYTF. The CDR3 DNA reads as TGCAGTGCTAGTAGGCCGGGACAGGGAGGTAGCGGCTACACCTTC.

CDR3 DNA sequence: TGTGCCAGTAGTATAGATCTAGCGGGTGAGCAGTTCTTC. This codes for CASSIDLAGEQFF. V usage is TRBV19 and J usage is TRBJ2-1; 8 positions agree with TRBD2. The CDR3 is made up of 13 amino acids. CDR1 and CDR2 (germline): LNHDA, SQIVND (reference sequence). With 0 bases clipped from V and 9 bases from J, the junction kept 1 base outside the gene matches.

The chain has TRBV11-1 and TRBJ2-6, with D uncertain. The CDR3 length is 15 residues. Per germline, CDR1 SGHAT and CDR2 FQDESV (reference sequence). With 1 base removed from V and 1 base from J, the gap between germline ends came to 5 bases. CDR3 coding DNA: TGTGCCAGCAGCTTAGAGCCGTCTGGGGCCAACGTCCTGACTTTC. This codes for CASSLEPSGANVLTF. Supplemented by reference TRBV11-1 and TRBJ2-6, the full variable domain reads EAEVAQSPRYKITEKSQAVAFWCDPISGHATLYWYRQILGQGPELLVQFQDESVVDDSQLPKDRFSAERLKGVDSTLKIQPAELGDSAMYLCASSLEPSGANVLTFGAGSRLTVL.

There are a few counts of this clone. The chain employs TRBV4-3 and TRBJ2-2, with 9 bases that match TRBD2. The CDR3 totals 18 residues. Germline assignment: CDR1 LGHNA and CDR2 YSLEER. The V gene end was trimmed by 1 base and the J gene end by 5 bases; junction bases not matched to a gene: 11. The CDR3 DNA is TGCGCCAGCAGCCAAGCCCTTAGGGCTAGCGGGATAACCGGGGAGCTGTTTTTT. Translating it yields CASSQALRASGITGELFF.

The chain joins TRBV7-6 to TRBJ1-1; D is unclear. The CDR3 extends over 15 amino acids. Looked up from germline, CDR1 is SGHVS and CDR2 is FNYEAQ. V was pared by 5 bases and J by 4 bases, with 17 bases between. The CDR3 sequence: CASSALGSGLTEAFF. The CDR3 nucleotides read TGTGCCAGCAGCGCACTAGGGTCAGGTCTCACTGAAGCTTTCTTT.

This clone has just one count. In DNA form, the CDR3 reads TGTGCCAGCTCACCACCTTCCCAGCGTGGTGAGCAGTTCTTC. Translating it yields CASSPPSQRGEQFF. V gene TRBV18 combines with J gene TRBJ2-1; no reliable D call. The CDR3 has 14 residues. Deletions cut 0 bases from V and 9 bases from J, with 12 bases between. Germline CDR1 KGHSH, CDR2 LQKENI.

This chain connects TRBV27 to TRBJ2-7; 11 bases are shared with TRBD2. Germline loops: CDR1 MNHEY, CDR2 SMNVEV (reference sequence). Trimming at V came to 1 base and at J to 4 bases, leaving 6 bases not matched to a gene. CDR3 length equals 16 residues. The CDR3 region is CASSLFPTSGKYEQYF. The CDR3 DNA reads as TGTGCCAGCAGTTTATTTCCGACTAGCGGGAAATACGAGCAGTACTTC.

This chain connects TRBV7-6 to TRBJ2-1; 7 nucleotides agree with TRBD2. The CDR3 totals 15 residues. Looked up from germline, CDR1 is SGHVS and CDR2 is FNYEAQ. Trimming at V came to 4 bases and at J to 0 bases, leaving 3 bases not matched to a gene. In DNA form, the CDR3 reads TGTGCCAGCAGCTCGTCTAGCGGCTCCTACAATGAGCAGTTCTTC. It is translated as CASSSSSGSYNEQFF. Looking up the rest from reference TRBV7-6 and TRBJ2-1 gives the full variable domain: GAGVSQSPRYKVTKRGQDVALRCDPISGHVSLYWYRQALGQGPEFLTYFNYEAQQDKSGLPNDRFSAERPEGSISTLTIQRTEQRDSAMYRCASSSSSGSYNEQFFGPGTRLTVL.

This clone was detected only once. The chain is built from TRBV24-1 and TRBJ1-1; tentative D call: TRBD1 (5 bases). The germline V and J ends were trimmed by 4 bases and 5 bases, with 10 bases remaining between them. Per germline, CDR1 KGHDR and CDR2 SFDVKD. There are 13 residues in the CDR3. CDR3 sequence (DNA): TGTGCCACCAGTGAAGGCCGGGGGACTGAAGCTTTCTTT. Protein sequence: CATSEGRGTEAFF.

The CDR3: CASSLRQSMNTEAFF. The CDR3 bases are TGTGCCAGCAGCCTACGACAGAGCATGAACACTGAAGCTTTCTTT. The rearrangement uses TRBV5-4 and TRBJ1-1; possibly TRBD1 for D (5 bases). Trimming shortened V by 4 bases and J by 0 bases, and 13 bases separated the two germline ends. The CDR3 is made up of 15 amino acids. CDR1 SGHNT and CDR2 YYREEE come from the germline V gene (reference sequence).

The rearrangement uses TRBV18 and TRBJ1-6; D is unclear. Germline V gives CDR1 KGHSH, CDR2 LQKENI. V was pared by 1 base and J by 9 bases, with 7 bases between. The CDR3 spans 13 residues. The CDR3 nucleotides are TGTGCCAGCTCACCACAACGCGGTTCACCCCTCCACTTT. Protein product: CASSPQRGSPLHF.

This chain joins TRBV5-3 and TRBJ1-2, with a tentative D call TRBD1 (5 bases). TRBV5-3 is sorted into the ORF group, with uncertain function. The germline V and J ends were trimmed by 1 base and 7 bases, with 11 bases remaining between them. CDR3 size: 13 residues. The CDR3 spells CARSLSGLGGYTF. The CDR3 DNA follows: TGTGCCAGAAGCTTGTCAGGGCTTGGTGGCTACACCTTC.

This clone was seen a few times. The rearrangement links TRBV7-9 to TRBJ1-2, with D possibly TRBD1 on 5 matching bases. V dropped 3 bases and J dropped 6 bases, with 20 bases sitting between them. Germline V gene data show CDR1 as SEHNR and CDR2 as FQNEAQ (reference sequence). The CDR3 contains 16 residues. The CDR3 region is CASSFLPGQGGDGYTF. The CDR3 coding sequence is TGTGCCAGCAGCTTCCTCCCAGGGCAGGGAGGCGATGGCTACACCTTC. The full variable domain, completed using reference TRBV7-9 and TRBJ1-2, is DTGVSQNPRHKITKRGQNVTFRCDPISEHNRLYWYRQTLGQGPEFLTYFQNEAQLEKSRLLSDRFSAERPKGSFSTLEIQRTEQGDSAMYLCASSFLPGQGGDGYTFGSGTRLTVV.

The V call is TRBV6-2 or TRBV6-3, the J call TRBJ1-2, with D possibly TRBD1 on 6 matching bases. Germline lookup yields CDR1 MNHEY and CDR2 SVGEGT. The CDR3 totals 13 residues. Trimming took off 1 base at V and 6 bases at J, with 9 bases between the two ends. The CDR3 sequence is CASSYYRVDGYTF. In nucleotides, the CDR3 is TGTGCCAGCAGTTACTACAGGGTGGATGGCTACACCTTC.